The 18 T cell receptor beta chains reported below all come from one sample, sequenced in a study of tumor and adjacent non-tumor tissue in lung cancer. No cell sorting was done before RNA was extracted from the tissue. The normal lung tissue was taken more than 3 cm from the tumor edge. Three rounds of nested PCR, following a modified ARM-PCR protocol, produced the TCRbeta library. TCRdb fed the multiplex PCR reads into MiXCR, producing one record per CDR3 protein. Of approximately 77,000 distinct CDR3 sequences listed, more than 80% were seen once; the top ten hold approximately 51%. Material: distant non-tumor lung tissue. All receptors come from a man aged 55 to 70 with non-small cell lung cancer.

As concerns this clonotype: Possible read error: a much larger clone is one base away. J is TRBJ1-2 and V is TRBV28; D might be TRBD1 (6 bases). The CDR3 has 14 amino acids. In germline, CDR1 is MDHEN, CDR2 SYDVKM. V lost 6 bases to trimming and J lost 7 bases, with 18 bases between them. The CDR3 nucleotides are TGTGCCAGCAGCACTACCATAGGGGGAGGTGGCTACACCTTC. Translated: CASSTTIGGGGYTF.

About this clonotype: A much bigger clone sits one base away, suggesting this may be a read error. V usage is TRBV5-4 and J usage is TRBJ2-1, with D perhaps TRBD1 or TRBD2 (5 bases each). The germline V and J ends were trimmed by 8 bases and 5 bases, with 20 bases remaining between them. This CDR3 region has 15 residues. In germline, CDR1 is SGHNT, CDR2 YYREEE (reference sequence). This chain's CDR3 is CARSHGAPSDNEQFF. CDR3 in DNA: TGTGCCAGGAGCCACGGGGCCCCCTCTGACAATGAGCAGTTCTTC. The whole variable domain, filled in from reference TRBV5-4 and TRBJ2-1, reads ETGVTQSPTHLIKTRGQQVTLRCSSQSGHNTVSWYQQALGQGPQFIFQYYREEENGRGNFPPRFSGLQFPNYSSELNVNALELDDSALYLCARSHGAPSDNEQFFGPGTRLTVL.

As for this clonotype: Here the CDR3 omits its conserved ending phenylalanine or tryptophan, so a read error is the likely source. V usage is TRBV6-1 and J usage is TRBJ2-3; the D gene is possibly TRBD2 (5 bases). The germline gives CDR1 MNHNS, CDR2 SASEGT. V dropped 1 base and J dropped 3 bases, with 11 bases sitting between them. The CDR3 sequence is 15 residues long. The CDR3 loop reads CASSEDPRGTDTQYS. The CDR3, as DNA: TGTGCCAGCAGTGAAGACCCCCGGGGAACAGATACGCAGTATTCT.

Comment on this clonotype: Relative to the germline gene, one junction end is altered; a read error may explain this. V gene TRBV11-3 combines with J gene TRBJ1-1, with no clear D. CDR3 size: 14 residues. Germline-derived CDR1 and CDR2 are SGHNT and YENEEA. The CDR3 nucleotides are TGTGCCAGCAGCTTACAGAACTCGAACATTGAATCTTTCTTT. Translating gives CASSLQNSNIESFF. Supplemented by reference TRBV11-3 and TRBJ1-1, the full variable domain reads EAGVVQSPRYKIIEKKQPVAFWCNPISGHNTLYWYLQNLGQGPELLIRYENEEAVDDSQLPKDRFSAERLKGVDSTLKIQPAELGDSAVYLCASSLQNSNIESFFGQGTRLTVV.

There are a few counts of this clonotype. The V and J genes are TRBV2 and TRBJ2-3; D is possibly TRBD2 (6 bases). The CDR3 has 14 residues. Germline CDR1 and CDR2: SNHLY and FYNNEI. Trimming removed 3 bases from V and 6 bases from J, with 13 bases in between. The CDR3 is CASSEGLISDTQYF. Here the CDR3 DNA reads TGTGCCAGCAGTGAGGGACTCATTTCGGATACGCAGTATTTT.

This clonotype was detected a few times. The V gene is TRBV5-1, the J gene TRBJ2-5, with D possibly TRBD2 on 5 matching bases. The CDR3 totals 13 residues. Germline V lookup: CDR1 SGHRS, CDR2 YFSETQ. The V gene lost 4 bases and the J gene lost 2 bases, with 9 bases spanning the gap. The CDR3 DNA is TGCGCCAGCAGCCGAGGACTGCAAGAGACCCAGTACTTC. As protein: CASSRGLQETQYF.

Remarks on this clonotype: An end of the junction does not agree with germline; a read error may underlie this. The chain employs TRBV11-3 and TRBJ2-1, with 8 nucleotides matching TRBD2. This CDR3 is built from 13 residues. Germline lookup yields CDR1 SGHNT and CDR2 YENEEA. The DNA for the CDR3 is TGTGACAGCAGCATCGGGAGGGCCAGTGAGCAGTTCTTC. It specifies CDSSIGRASEQFF.

This sequence joins TRBV11-2 and TRBJ1-5; D remains ambiguous. Trimming cost V 6 bases and J 4 bases, with 16 bases left between them. CDR3 length: 15 residues. CDR1 and CDR2 (germline): SGHAT, FQNNGV. CDR3 amino acids: CASSQTPGGNQPQHF. Written as DNA, the CDR3 is TGTGCCAGCAGTCAAACCCCGGGCGGGAATCAGCCCCAGCATTTT.

The chain has TRBV11-2 and TRBJ2-5; D is possibly TRBD1 (6 bases). CDR1 is SGHAT and CDR2 is FQNNGV in the germline V gene. CDR3 length: 12 amino acids. The V end was cut by 10 bases, the J end by 4 bases, with 13 bases between. The CDR3 region is CATTLGGETQYF. The CDR3 DNA reads as TGTGCCACCACCCTAGGGGGAGAGACCCAGTACTTC.

As concerns this clonotype: A much larger clone differs from this one at a single base, so this may be a read error. This chain links TRBV11-2 with TRBJ2-7, with D unclear. The V gene's germline CDR1 is SGHAT and CDR2 FQNNGV. This CDR3 has 13 residues. The CDR3 bases are TGTGCCAGCTGCTTAGAGGCAAACGGCGAGCAGTACTTC. Translated: CASCLEANGEQYF.

For this clonotype: The junction does not match germline at one end; this may be a read error. V usage is TRBV20-1 and J usage is TRBJ2-1; D might be TRBD1 or TRBD2, each matching 5 bases. Germline values: CDR1 DFQATT, CDR2 SNEGSKA (reference sequence). The CDR3 is made up of 14 amino acids. DNA for the CDR3: TGTAGTGCTAGTGTCAGTAGTGGGACGGATGAGCAGTTCTTC. The encoded protein is CSASVSSGTDEQFF.

A word on this clonotype: With a much larger clone just one base away, this may be a read error. This CDR3 reads CASISPPSGRTGETQYF. CDR3 DNA: TGCGCCAGCATATCTCCGCCTAGCGGGAGAACAGGGGAGACCCAGTACTTC. The chain uses TRBV10-1 and TRBJ2-5; 10 bases are a match to TRBD2. CDR1 is WNHNN, CDR2 SYGVQD, per germline (reference sequence). The CDR3 length is 17 residues. V trimming: 7 bases; J trimming: 5 bases; junction bases outside the gene matches: 16.

This clonotype was picked up many times. V usage is TRBV6-5 and J usage is TRBJ2-1, with 8 bases identical to TRBD2. The junction had 14 bases not matched to a gene; V was cut back by 5 bases and J by 8 bases. The CDR3 has 16 amino acids. Per germline, CDR1 MNHEY and CDR2 SVGAGI. Written as DNA, the CDR3 is TGTGCCAGCAGTCGCCTTTGGAGCGGGAGAGGGGATGAGCAGTTCTTC. Encoded protein: CASSRLWSGRGDEQFF.

J is TRBJ2-3 and V is TRBV10-3; TRBD2 aligns across 11 bases. CDR1 and CDR2 from the germline V gene are ENHRY and SYGVKD. Unmatched junction bases numbered 11, after V lost 4 bases and J lost 5 bases. The CDR3 consists of 17 residues. The CDR3 here is CAISGSSGGATGDTQYF. CDR3 coding DNA: TGTGCCATCAGTGGGAGTAGCGGGGGGGCCACCGGAGATACGCAGTATTTT.

The J gene is TRBJ2-7, the V gene TRBV29-1, with D maybe TRBD2 (6 bases). The CDR3 runs 13 residues. From germline, CDR1 is SQVTM and CDR2 ANQGSEA. Trimming cost V 5 bases and J 9 bases, with 20 bases left between them. CDR3 nucleotide sequence: TGCAGCGTTAGACTAGTGGCGACTTGGGTGCAGTACTTC. Its translation is CSVRLVATWVQYF.

Points on this clonotype: An end of the junction differs from the germline gene, which may be a read error. This sequence joins TRBV5-5 and TRBJ1-1; D is possibly TRBD1 (5 bases). The germline gives CDR1 SGHKS, CDR2 YYEKEE (reference sequence). This CDR3 spans 14 amino acids. The CDR3 DNA sequence: TGTGCCAACAGTACGGGACGCCTCGGGGCTGAAGCTTTATTT. It is translated as CANSTGRLGAEALF. The full variable domain, rest sourced from reference TRBV5-5 and TRBJ1-1, is DAGVTQSPTHLIKTRGQQVTLRCSPISGHKSVSWYQQVLGQGPQFIFQYYEKEERGRGNFPDRFSARQFPNYSSELNVNALLLGDSALYLCANSTGRLGAEALFGQGTRLTVV.

This clonotype was seen only once. A junction boundary mismatches the germline segment, possibly from a read error. V gene TRBV5-1 combines with J gene TRBJ2-3; 7 bases are shared with TRBD1. The CDR3 is 16 residues long. CDR1 is SGHRS and CDR2 is YFSETQ in the germline V gene. DNA for the CDR3: TGCGCCAGCGGCTTGGGGACAGCCCTTAGCACAGATACACAGTATTTT. Its translation: CASGLGTALSTDTQYF.

On this clonotype itself: Germline and junction disagree at one end, which may indicate a read error. The chain employs TRBV20-1 and TRBJ2-1; 10 bases align to TRBD2. Germline-derived CDR1 and CDR2 are DFQATT and SNEGSKA (reference sequence). The CDR3 totals 14 residues. CDR3 sequence reads: CSAVLAGVSIEQIF. CDR3 in DNA: TGCAGTGCTGTCCTAGCGGGAGTTTCCATTGAGCAGATCTTC.